A single sample is the source of the 16 T cell receptor beta chains below, sequenced in a study of blood T cell repertoires in COVID-19. Profiling relied on immunoSEQ multiplex PCR, and the TCRdb table lists in-frame clones only, not all of them. The sample holds some 80,000 clones, 75% to 90% seen once. Sample: peripheral blood. The source of these receptors is a human donor in a cohort sampled during active COVID-19.

V gene TRBV29-1 combines with J gene TRBJ2-1, with 8 bases matching TRBD2. J lost 8 bases, V lost 5 bases, and 5 bases had no gene match. This CDR3 contains 12 residues. CDR1 and CDR2 (germline): SQVTM, ANQGSEA. CDR3 residues: CSVQSGSDEQFF. CDR3 coding DNA: TGCAGCGTTCAAAGCGGGAGTGATGAGCAGTTCTTC.

J is TRBJ2-1 and V is TRBV23-1, with D possibly TRBD1 on 6 matching bases. TRBV23-1 is marked as an open reading frame, function uncertain. The germline V and J ends were trimmed by 6 bases and 9 bases, with 24 bases remaining between them. This CDR3 contains 16 residues. CDR3 loop: CASSRTQGLFAGEQFF. The CDR3 DNA sequence: TGCGCCAGCAGCCGGACACAGGGTTTGTTCGCTGGTGAGCAGTTCTTC.

The rearrangement uses TRBV25-1 and TRBJ1-5; TRBD1 aligns across 8 bases. Looked up from germline, CDR1 is MGHDK and CDR2 is SYGVNS. The CDR3 length is 15 residues. Germline trimming cut 5 bases from V and 3 bases from J; bases unmatched to any gene: 6. CDR3 nucleotides: TGTGCCAGCAGTCCACGACAGGGGCACAATCAGCCCCAGCATTTT. This codes for CASSPRQGHNQPQHF. Full variable domain (missing parts from reference TRBV25-1 and TRBJ1-5): EADIYQTPRYLVIGTGKKITLECSQTMGHDKMYWYQQDPGMELHLIHYSYGVNSTEKGDLSSESTVSRIRTEHFPLTLESARPSHTSQYLCASSPRQGHNQPQHFGDGTRLSIL.

CDR3 sequence (DNA): TGCGCCAGCAGCTTGTCAGGGGGCATCTATGGCTACACCTTC. This gives the protein CASSLSGGIYGYTF. The chain joins TRBV5-1 to TRBJ1-2, with 8 bases fitting TRBD1. CDR1 is SGHRS, CDR2 YFSETQ, per germline. The CDR3 has 14 residues. The V gene end was trimmed by 1 base and the J gene end by 4 bases; junction bases not matched to a gene: 3.

The chain combines TRBV14 with TRBJ1-5; TRBD1 is a possible D gene (6 bases). V lost 1 base and J lost 6, with 7 bases in between. CDR1 is SGHDN and CDR2 is FVKESK in the germline V gene. The CDR3 consists of 13 residues. This chain's CDR3 is CASSQGGRQPQHF. The CDR3 DNA sequence: TGTGCCAGCAGCCAAGGGGGGCGTCAGCCCCAGCATTTT.

This clone has a handful of counts. This chain uses TRBV7-2 with TRBJ2-5; 10 bases fit TRBD2. The germline V gene has CDR1 SGHTA and CDR2 FQGNSA. The CDR3 totals 16 residues. V trimming: 1 base; J trimming: 9 bases; junction bases outside the gene matches: 11. The CDR3 sequence: CASSLGYSGGEGAQYF. The CDR3 coding sequence is TGTGCCAGCAGCTTAGGATACAGCGGGGGGGAGGGCGCCCAGTACTTC. Using reference TRBV7-2 and TRBJ2-5 for the parts outside the CDR3, the full variable domain is GAGVSQSPSNKVTEKGKDVELRCDPISGHTALYWYRQSLGQGLEFLIYFQGNSAPDKSGLPSDRFSAERTGGSVSTLTIQRTQQEDSAVYLCASSLGYSGGEGAQYFGPGTRLLVL.

This chain uses TRBV9 with TRBJ2-3; 8 positions match TRBD2. Trimming at V came to 3 bases and at J to 1 base, leaving 7 bases not matched to a gene. CDR3 size: 16 residues. Germline CDR1 SGDLS, CDR2 YYNGEE. In DNA, the CDR3 is TGTGCCAGCAGCGCCAGCGGGGGAGTGGGCACAGATACGCAGTATTTT. Protein: CASSASGGVGTDTQYF.

The CDR3 protein is CASSRTQGMGTEAFF. For the CDR3, the DNA is TGTGCCAGCTCGAGGACTCAGGGGATGGGGACTGAAGCTTTCTTT. The chain has TRBV6-5 and TRBJ1-1; a possible D gene is TRBD1 (6 bases). CDR1 MNHEY and CDR2 SVGAGI come from the germline V gene. This CDR3 spans 15 amino acids. The V gene lost 8 bases and the J gene lost 5 bases, with 21 bases spanning the gap.

The chain joins TRBV2 to TRBJ2-6; D not resolved. CDR1 is SNHLY and CDR2 is FYNNEI in the germline V gene. V shed 3 bases and J shed 0 bases, with 12 bases lying between them. The length of the CDR3 is 17 residues. CDR3 nucleotides: TGTGCCAGCAGTGATGTCACCTTTAGCTCTGGGGCCAACGTCCTGACTTTC. It encodes CASSDVTFSSGANVLTF.

This chain joins TRBV7-8 and TRBJ2-6, with D possibly TRBD1 on 6 matching bases. Trimming left V 1 base short and J 2 bases short, with 9 bases between. Germline CDR1 reads SGHVS; CDR2 reads FQNEAQ. The CDR3 runs 16 residues. The CDR3, as DNA: TGTGCCAGCAGCTTAGGAGGGGGAGCTGGGGCCAACGTCCTGACTTTC. It yields the protein CASSLGGGAGANVLTF.

The gene calls are TRBV7-2 and TRBJ2-3, with TRBD2 matching 14 bases. The germline gives CDR1 SGHTA, CDR2 FQGNSA. The CDR3 is 16 amino acids. The V gene end was trimmed by 5 bases and the J gene end by 2 bases; junction bases not matched to a gene: 3. CDR3 in DNA: TGTGCCAGCAGCGTGACTAGCGGGGGGGTCACAGATACGCAGTATTTT. Protein: CASSVTSGGVTDTQYF. The variable domain in full, with the rest retrieved from reference TRBV7-2 and TRBJ2-3, is GAGVSQSPSNKVTEKGKDVELRCDPISGHTALYWYRQSLGQGLEFLIYFQGNSAPDKSGLPSDRFSAERTGGSVSTLTIQRTQQEDSAVYLCASSVTSGGVTDTQYFGPGTRLTVL.

The chain links TRBV9 to TRBJ2-2, with 14 bases that match TRBD2. This CDR3 has 16 residues. Germline assignment: CDR1 SGDLS and CDR2 YYNGEE. J lost 5 bases, V lost 3 bases, and 3 bases had no gene match. CDR3 amino acids: CASSGGTSGSTGELFF. The CDR3 nucleotides read TGTGCCAGCAGCGGGGGGACTAGCGGGAGTACCGGGGAGCTGTTTTTT.

The V gene is TRBV15, the J gene TRBJ1-4; D not certain. Trimming shortened V by 11 bases and J by 8 bases, and 15 bases separated the two germline ends. This CDR3 is built from 12 residues. Germline loops: CDR1 LNHNV, CDR2 YYDKDF (reference sequence). The CDR3 region has the DNA TGTGCCTCCTCCGGAGTATTGGAAAAACTGTTTTTT. Protein sequence: CASSGVLEKLFF.

The genes are TRBV4-3 and TRBJ1-6, with D unresolved. The CDR3 is made up of 12 amino acids. Germline V CDR1 and CDR2: LGHNA, YSLEER. The germline V and J ends were trimmed by 2 bases and 12 bases, with 8 bases remaining between them. CDR3 in amino acids: CASSQRGQPLHF. The CDR3 coding sequence is TGCGCCAGCAGCCAACGGGGTCAACCCCTCCACTTT.

In its sample, this clone was seen once. In DNA, the CDR3 is TGTGCCAGCAGCTCCCCCCCCGGGACTAGCTCCCAAGATACGCAGTATTTT. This translates into CASSSPPGTSSQDTQYF. This chain links TRBV11-2 with TRBJ2-3, with 9 bases identical to TRBD2. The CDR3 is 17 residues long. In germline, CDR1 is SGHAT, CDR2 FQNNGV. V trimming: 4 bases; J trimming: 5 bases; junction bases outside the gene matches: 13.

The rearrangement links TRBV11-2 to TRBJ2-2, with 10 bases aligning to TRBD1. V was pared by 6 bases and J by 4 bases, with 14 bases of the junction left unmatched. Germline V lookup: CDR1 SGHAT, CDR2 FQNNGV. The CDR3 has 18 residues. CDR3 residues: CASRRGDGTGVSTGELFF. The DNA of the CDR3 is TGTGCCAGCAGGAGAGGAGACGGGACAGGGGTCAGCACCGGGGAGCTGTTTTTT. Supplemented by reference TRBV11-2 and TRBJ2-2, the full variable domain reads EAGVAQSPRYKIIEKRQSVAFWCNPISGHATLYWYQQILGQGPKLLIQFQNNGVVDDSQLPKDRFSAERLKGVDSTLKIQPAKLEDSAVYLCASRRGDGTGVSTGELFFGEGSRLTVL.